These 30 T cell receptor beta chains originate from one sample sequenced in a study of identical twins. TCRdb called the 5' RACE reads again in MiXCR, with one record for every CDR3 protein. This table holds about 220,000 distinct CDR3 sequences, 6.5% to 8.5% found once. In addition, the sample was reused for a study of yellow fever vaccine responses in identical twins.

The specimen sequenced was memory (CD45RO+) T cells sorted from blood. All receptors come from a woman aged 18-30 years in good health.

The rearrangement uses TRBV6-1 and TRBJ2-1; D remains ambiguous. The V gene's germline CDR1 is MNHNS and CDR2 SASEGT. V was pared by 6 bases and J by 0 bases, with 12 bases between. CDR3 length: 15 amino acids. The CDR3 protein is CASRPDTSSYNEQFF. CDR3 nucleotides: TGTGCCAGCAGACCTGACACGAGCTCCTACAATGAGCAGTTCTTC.

The chain employs TRBV3-1 and TRBJ2-7; the D call may be TRBD1 or TRBD2 (6 bases each). Germline lookup yields CDR1 LGHDT and CDR2 YNNKEL (reference sequence). The ends were cut back, 2 bases at V and 2 bases at J, with 13 bases in the middle. The CDR3 length is 15 residues. CDR3 sequence (DNA): TGTGCCAGCAGCCAAAGAGGGGGGTTAACCTACGAGCAGTACTTC. Translated, it gives CASSQRGGLTYEQYF.

This clonotype was counted between two and nine times. This chain uses TRBV2 with TRBJ1-1; maybe TRBD1 (6 bases). With 6 bases removed from V and 4 bases from J, the gap between germline ends came to 15 bases. Germline-derived CDR1 and CDR2 are SNHLY and FYNNEI. There are 14 residues in the CDR3. CDR3 region: CASRRQADGTEAFF. The CDR3 bases are TGTGCCAGCAGGCGACAGGCAGATGGCACTGAAGCTTTCTTT.

This clonotype was observed a few times. The chain links TRBV10-3 to TRBJ2-5; 9 bases are a match to TRBD1. In germline, CDR1 is ENHRY, CDR2 SYGVKD. V lost 7 bases and J lost 3; bases outside the gene matches: 6. The CDR3 loop spans 14 amino acids. The chain's CDR3 is CAITQGALEETQYF. The CDR3 DNA sequence: TGTGCCATCACACAGGGGGCGCTGGAAGAGACCCAGTACTTC.

This clonotype was detected ten times or more. The chain carries TRBV29-1 and TRBJ1-2, with TRBD1 matching 12 bases. The CDR3 spans 15 residues. The J segment lost 8 bases and the V segment lost 3 bases, leaving 10 bases of the junction unmatched. Per germline, CDR1 SQVTM and CDR2 ANQGSEA. CDR3 in DNA: TGCAGCGTTGAGACAACGGGACAGGGGGCAGGAGGCTACACCTTC. Amino acid sequence: CSVETTGQGAGGYTF.

This clonotype has at least ten counts. The rearrangement joins TRBV6-5 to TRBJ2-1; D gene uncertain. Looked up from germline, CDR1 is MNHEY and CDR2 is SVGAGI. The CDR3 has 18 amino acids. Trimming removed 1 base from V and 0 bases from J, with 16 bases in between. The CDR3 DNA sequence: TGTGCCAGCAGTTACTTTAACCTTAACTCTCTCTCCTACAATGAGCAGTTCTTC. It yields the protein CASSYFNLNSLSYNEQFF.

This chain joins TRBV20-1 and TRBJ1-5; tentatively, D is TRBD1 (6 bases). Per the germline V gene, CDR1 is DFQATT and CDR2 is SNEGSKA (reference sequence). This CDR3 spans 12 amino acids. Deletions cut 5 bases from V and 7 bases from J, with 12 bases between. The CDR3 region is CSARKGGQPQHF. The CDR3 DNA reads as TGCAGTGCTCGAAAGGGGGGCCAGCCCCAGCATTTT.

This clonotype was counted at least ten times. The chain couples TRBV2 to TRBJ2-7; possibly TRBD2 for D (6 bases). V lost 3 bases to trimming and J lost 3 bases, with 9 bases between them. CDR1 and CDR2 from the germline V gene are SNHLY and FYNNEI. The CDR3 totals 13 residues. The CDR3 coding sequence is TGTGCCAGCAGTGACGGGGGACGCTACGAGCAGTACTTC. Amino acid sequence: CASSDGGRYEQYF.

The chain carries TRBV27 and TRBJ2-6; TRBD1 is a possible D gene (7 bases). The germline V and J ends were trimmed by 5 bases and 1 base, with 15 bases remaining between them. The CDR3 extends over 17 amino acids. The germline V gene encodes CDR1 MNHEY and CDR2 SMNVEV (reference sequence). The CDR3 nucleotides read TGTGCCAGCAGTCGACAGGGAGGTGGGTCTGGGGCCAACGTCCTGACTTTC. Residues: CASSRQGGGSGANVLTF.

This clonotype was counted ten times or more. The chain carries TRBV7-8 and TRBJ2-7; 8 positions agree with TRBD1. The CDR3 is made up of 15 amino acids. J gave up 3 bases and V 5 bases, and 9 bases lay outside the gene matches. Looked up from germline, CDR1 is SGHVS and CDR2 is FQNEAQ. The CDR3 loop reads CASSQVRGRSYEQYF. DNA of the CDR3: TGTGCCAGCAGCCAGGTCAGGGGGCGCAGCTACGAGCAGTACTTC.

This clonotype was seen ten or more times. V is TRBV4-2 and J is TRBJ2-1; D ambiguous. Germline CDR1 LGHNA, CDR2 YNFKEQ. CDR3 length: 17 residues. V lost 0 bases and J 0 bases, leaving 12 bases between the germline ends. This CDR3 is CASSQEGSVSSYNEQFF. CDR3 in DNA: TGTGCCAGCAGCCAAGAAGGCAGCGTGAGCTCCTACAATGAGCAGTTCTTC.

This clonotype has only a few counts. The chain combines TRBV3-1 with TRBJ2-7, with 7 positions matching TRBD1. Germline CDR1 and CDR2: LGHDT and YNNKEL (reference sequence). Trimming removed 4 bases from V and 0 bases from J; junction bases left unmatched: 6. This CDR3 comprises 15 residues. CDR3 region: CASSPQQGSSYEQYF. The CDR3 DNA reads as TGTGCCAGCAGCCCCCAACAGGGGAGCTCCTACGAGCAGTACTTC.

This clonotype was seen ten or more times. The chain joins TRBV15 to TRBJ1-4, with TRBD1 as a possible D gene (5 bases). V was clipped by 5 bases and J by 14 bases, with 15 bases between them. CDR1 and CDR2 from the germline V gene are LNHNV and YYDKDF (reference sequence). The CDR3 totals 12 residues. In DNA, the CDR3 is TGTGCCACCAGCCAGGGCCCTACAAAGCTGTTTTTT. It encodes CATSQGPTKLFF.

A few counts support this clonotype. The rearrangement joins TRBV5-6 to TRBJ1-1; 7 bases agree with TRBD1. This CDR3 contains 15 residues. Germline V gene lookup returns CDR1 SGHDT and CDR2 YYEEEE. The junction had 6 bases not matched to a gene; V was cut back by 2 bases and J by 2 bases. As DNA, the CDR3 is TGTGCCAGCAGCTTAATAGGGACAGCTAACACTGAAGCTTTCTTT. Translated: CASSLIGTANTEAFF.

This clonotype appeared many times. The rearrangement uses TRBV3-1 and TRBJ2-2; 7 nucleotides align to TRBD2. Per the germline V gene, CDR1 is LGHDT and CDR2 is YNNKEL (reference sequence). Unmatched junction bases numbered 3, after V lost 4 bases and J lost 4 bases. The CDR3 runs to 14 residues. The CDR3 region is CASSLPGGTGELFF. The CDR3 region has the DNA TGTGCCAGCAGCCTACCGGGGGGCACCGGGGAGCTGTTTTTT.

This clonotype was found many times. The J gene is TRBJ2-7, the V gene TRBV12-3 or TRBV12-4; tentatively, D is TRBD1 (5 bases). V lost 3 bases, J lost 0 bases, and 12 bases lay in between. The CDR3 has 15 amino acids. The CDR3 DNA sequence: TGTGCCAGCAGTTTCCAGGGTATGACCTCCTACGAGCAGTACTTC. Translated: CASSFQGMTSYEQYF.

This clonotype was detected ten times or more. The rearrangement joins TRBV20-1 to TRBJ2-7; weak D call: TRBD1 (6 bases). Per germline, CDR1 DFQATT and CDR2 SNEGSKA (reference sequence). V was cut by 2 bases and J by 2 bases, with 13 bases left in between. The CDR3 totals 14 residues. The CDR3 DNA follows: TGCAGTGCTAGACGACAGGCGGGTCCCTACGAGCAGTACTTC. It codes for CSARRQAGPYEQYF.

The chain links TRBV20-1 to TRBJ2-3, with TRBD1 as a possible D gene (6 bases). The CDR3 consists of 14 residues. Per germline, CDR1 DFQATT and CDR2 SNEGSKA (reference sequence). V gave up 6 bases and J gave up 2 bases, with 15 bases separating them. DNA for the CDR3: TGCAGTGCCTACAGGGAGATCCTCACAGATACGCAGTATTTT. Translated, it gives CSAYREILTDTQYF.

The chain uses TRBV5-1 and TRBJ1-1; no definite D call. This CDR3 comprises 13 residues. Germline CDR1 and CDR2: SGHRS and YFSETQ. The germline V and J ends were trimmed by 5 bases and 1 base, with 9 bases remaining between them. CDR3 residues: CASRTDGNTEAFF. CDR3 DNA sequence: TGCGCCAGCAGGACGGACGGGAACACTGAAGCTTTCTTT.

The rearrangement links TRBV5-5 to TRBJ2-7; 8 bases align to TRBD2. Trimming cost V 3 bases and J 1 base; bases outside gene matches: 9. There are 16 residues in the CDR3. CDR1 and CDR2 (germline): SGHKS, YYEKEE (reference sequence). The CDR3 DNA reads as TGTGCCAGCAGCTCTGGGAGGCGGGAGGCTTCCTACGAGCAGTACTTC. This sequence encodes CASSSGRREASYEQYF.

This clonotype was recorded at least ten times. The chain links TRBV7-2 to TRBJ1-3; D is unresolved. The V gene lost 6 bases and the J gene lost 0 bases, with 9 bases spanning the gap. The CDR3 loop spans 14 amino acids. Germline CDR1 reads SGHTA; CDR2 reads FQGNSA. The CDR3 protein is CASSSGLSGNTIYF. CDR3 in DNA: TGTGCCAGCAGTTCCGGGCTCTCTGGAAACACCATATATTTT.

There are a few counts of this clonotype. The rearrangement links TRBV28 to TRBJ2-1; TRBD1 might be the D (6 bases). Germline V gene sequence: CDR1 MDHEN, CDR2 SYDVKM. This CDR3 has 14 amino acids. V lost 6 bases, J lost 4 bases, and 13 bases lay in between. The CDR3 region has the DNA TGTGCCAGCAGACGTGGTGACAGGTACAATGAGCAGTTCTTC. As protein: CASRRGDRYNEQFF.

This clonotype was found a few times. The chain carries TRBV7-6 and TRBJ2-7, with 8 bases identical to TRBD2. This CDR3 is built from 14 residues. Germline CDR1 is SGHVS and CDR2 is FNYEAQ. V shed 5 bases and J 2 bases; nucleotides not matched to a gene: 5. CDR3 in DNA: TGTGCCAGCAGCAACCGGGAGGGGGCCTACGAGCAGTACTTC. Protein: CASSNREGAYEQYF.

CDR3 sequence (DNA): TGTGCCGCCCAGGGTAGAGGAACTAATGAAAAACTGTTTTTT. It encodes CAAQGRGTNEKLFF. This chain joins TRBV6-1 and TRBJ1-4, with a tentative D call TRBD1 (5 bases). V was cut by 11 bases and J by 1 base, with 14 bases left in between. In germline, CDR1 is MNHNS, CDR2 SASEGT. This CDR3 has 14 residues.

A few counts support this clonotype. V is TRBV7-9 and J is TRBJ2-1, with 12 bases aligning to TRBD2. Germline V gene data show CDR1 as SEHNR and CDR2 as FQNEAQ (reference sequence). This CDR3 spans 14 amino acids. The junction had 3 bases not matched to a gene; V was cut back by 5 bases and J by 7 bases. The CDR3 DNA reads as TGTGCCAGCAGCGGACTAGCGGGGAGGAATGAGCAGTTCTTC. It yields the protein CASSGLAGRNEQFF.

This clonotype showed up many times. The chain uses TRBV16 and TRBJ1-6; no firm D call. Germline V gene lookup returns CDR1 KGHSY and CDR2 FQNENV. V dropped 3 bases and J dropped 11 bases, with 11 bases sitting between them. The CDR3 has 13 residues. In DNA, the CDR3 is TGTGCCAGCAGCCATGATTTTATCACACCCCTCCACTTT. It specifies CASSHDFITPLHF. The complete variable domain, with remaining parts taken from reference TRBV16 and TRBJ1-6, reads GEEVAQTPKHLVRGEGQKAKLYCAPIKGHSYVFWYQQVLKNEFKFLISFQNENVFDETGMPKERFSAKCLPNSPCSLEIQATKLEDSAVYFCASSHDFITPLHFGNGTRLTVT.

This clonotype was counted many times. The chain links TRBV5-1 to TRBJ2-3; D gene ambiguous. CDR1 and CDR2 (germline): SGHRS, YFSETQ. This CDR3 contains 15 residues. V lost 4 bases to trimming and J lost 4 bases, with 16 bases between them. The CDR3 sequence is CASSIPASVSDTQYF. CDR3 in DNA: TGCGCCAGCAGCATCCCCGCTTCCGTGTCAGATACGCAGTATTTT.

This clonotype was found many times. This chain connects TRBV29-1 to TRBJ2-2, with 8 bases that match TRBD2. Germline trimming cut 4 bases from V and 2 bases from J; bases unmatched to any gene: 6. The CDR3 has 15 residues. Looked up from germline, CDR1 is SQVTM and CDR2 is ANQGSEA. The CDR3 protein is CSVAVLADNTGELFF. CDR3 nucleotides: TGCAGCGTTGCGGTACTAGCGGATAACACCGGGGAGCTGTTTTTT.

Ten or more counts support this clonotype. This chain uses TRBV7-9 with TRBJ2-7; 7 bases match TRBD1. V was clipped by 0 bases and J by 5 bases; unmatched bases: 10. The CDR3 extends over 16 amino acids. Germline V gene lookup returns CDR1 SEHNR and CDR2 FQNEAQ (reference sequence). CDR3 protein: CASSLALPGGLNEQYF. CDR3 sequence (DNA): TGTGCCAGCAGCTTAGCGCTGCCAGGGGGATTAAACGAGCAGTACTTC.

The chain links TRBV2 to TRBJ2-1; D is possibly TRBD2 (5 bases). Per germline, CDR1 SNHLY and CDR2 FYNNEI. This CDR3 contains 16 residues. V lost 9 bases and J 5 bases, leaving 23 bases between the germline ends. The CDR3 DNA sequence: TGTGCCAGTTGGACTCAGAATAAGATATACGACAATGAGCAGTTCTTC. Its translation: CASWTQNKIYDNEQFF.